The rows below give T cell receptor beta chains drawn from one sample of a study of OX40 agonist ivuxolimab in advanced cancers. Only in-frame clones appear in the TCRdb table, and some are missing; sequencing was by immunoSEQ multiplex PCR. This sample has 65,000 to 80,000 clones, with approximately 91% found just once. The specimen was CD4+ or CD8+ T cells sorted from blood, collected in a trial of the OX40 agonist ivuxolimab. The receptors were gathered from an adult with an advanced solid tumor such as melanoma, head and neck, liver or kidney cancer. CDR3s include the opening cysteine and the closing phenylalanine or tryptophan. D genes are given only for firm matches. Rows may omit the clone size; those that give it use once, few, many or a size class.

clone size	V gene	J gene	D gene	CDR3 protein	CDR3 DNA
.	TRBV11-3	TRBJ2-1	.	CASSGRLDEQFF	TGTGCCAGCAGCGGTCGGCTGGATGAGCAGTTCTTC
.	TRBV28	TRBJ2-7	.	CASSLTGTVSYEQYF	TGTGCCAGCAGTTTAACCGGGACGGTCTCCTACGAGCAGTACTTC
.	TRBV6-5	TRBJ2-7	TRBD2	CASSWGTSGNEQYF	TGTGCCAGCAGTTGGGGGACTAGCGGGAACGAGCAGTACTTC
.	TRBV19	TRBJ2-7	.	CASSGGGDNFYEQYF	TGTGCCAGTAGTGGGGGCGGGGACAACTTCTACGAGCAGTACTTC
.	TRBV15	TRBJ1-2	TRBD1	CATSGTTGGYYGYTF	TGTGCCACCAGCGGAACGACAGGGGGCTACTATGGCTACACCTTC
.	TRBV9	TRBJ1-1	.	CASSVATLNTEAFF	TGTGCCAGCAGCGTAGCGACACTGAACACTGAAGCTTTCTTT
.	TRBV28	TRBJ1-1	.	CASSTLDMNTEAFF	TGTGCCAGCAGTACCCTGGACATGAACACTGAAGCTTTCTTT
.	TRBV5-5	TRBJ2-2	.	CASSLVGAPGELFF	TGTGCCAGCAGCTTGGTAGGGGCGCCCGGGGAGCTGTTTTTT
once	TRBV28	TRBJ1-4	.	CASRGLTARNEKLFF	TGTGCCAGCAGAGGGCTGACAGCCCGTAATGAAAAACTGTTTTTT
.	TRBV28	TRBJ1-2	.	CASSTRHHYGYTF	TGTGCCAGCAGTACCCGACACCACTATGGCTACACCTTC
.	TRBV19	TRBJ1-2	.	CASSFGVYGYTF	TGTGCCAGTAGTTTCGGGGTCTATGGCTACACCTTC
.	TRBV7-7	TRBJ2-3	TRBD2	CASSPSGGITDTQYF	TGTGCTAGCAGCCCTAGCGGGGGGATCACAGATACGCAGTATTTT
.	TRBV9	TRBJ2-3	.	CASSAWESDTQYF	TGTGCCAGCAGCGCATGGGAGTCAGATACGCAGTATTTT